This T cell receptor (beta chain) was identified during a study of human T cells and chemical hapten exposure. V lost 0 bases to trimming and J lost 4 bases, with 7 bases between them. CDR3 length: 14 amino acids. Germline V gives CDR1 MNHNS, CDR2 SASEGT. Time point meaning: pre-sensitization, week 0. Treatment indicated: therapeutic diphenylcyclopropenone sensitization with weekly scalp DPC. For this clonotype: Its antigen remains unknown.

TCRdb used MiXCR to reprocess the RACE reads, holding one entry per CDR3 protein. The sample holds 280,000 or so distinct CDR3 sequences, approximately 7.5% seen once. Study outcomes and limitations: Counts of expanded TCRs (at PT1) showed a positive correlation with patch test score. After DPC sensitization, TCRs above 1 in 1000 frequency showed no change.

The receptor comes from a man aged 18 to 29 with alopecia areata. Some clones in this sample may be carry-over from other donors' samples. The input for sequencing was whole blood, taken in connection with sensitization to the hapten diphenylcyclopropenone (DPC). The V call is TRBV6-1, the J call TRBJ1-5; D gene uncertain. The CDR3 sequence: CASSEAPRNQPQHF. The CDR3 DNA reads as TGTGCCAGCAGTGAAGCGCCTAGAAATCAGCCCCAGCATTTT.